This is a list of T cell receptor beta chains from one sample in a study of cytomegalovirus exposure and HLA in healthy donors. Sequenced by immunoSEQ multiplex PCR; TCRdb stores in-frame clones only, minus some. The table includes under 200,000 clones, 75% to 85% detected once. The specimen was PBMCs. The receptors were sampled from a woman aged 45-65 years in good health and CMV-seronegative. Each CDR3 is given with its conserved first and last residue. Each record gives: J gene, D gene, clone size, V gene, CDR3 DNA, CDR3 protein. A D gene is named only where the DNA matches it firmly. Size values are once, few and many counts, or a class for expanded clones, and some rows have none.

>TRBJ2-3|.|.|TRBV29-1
TGCAGCGTTTTAAGGGCCACGACAGACACAGATACGCAGTATTTT
CSVLRATTDTDTQYF
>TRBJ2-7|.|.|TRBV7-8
TGTGCCAGCAGCTTCGGGCGGGGCTCCTACGAGCAGTACTTC
CASSFGRGSYEQYF
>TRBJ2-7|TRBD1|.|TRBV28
TGTGCCAGCGGGGACCGGGACAGGGCCCCTTTCTACGAGCAGTACTTC
CASGDRDRAPFYEQYF
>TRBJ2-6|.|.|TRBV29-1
TGCAGCGTTGCACAGGGTGACAACGTCCTGACTTTC
CSVAQGDNVLTF
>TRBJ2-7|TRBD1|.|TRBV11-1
TGTGCCAGCAGCTTGGGGGACAGAGACTACGAGCAGTACTTC
CASSLGDRDYEQYF
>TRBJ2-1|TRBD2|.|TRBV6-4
TGTGCCAGCAGCCCCGGGACTAGTGATGAGCAGTTCTTC
CASSPGTSDEQFF
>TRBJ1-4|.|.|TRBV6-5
TGTGCCAGCAGACAAACAGGGTCGGGCGAAAAACTGTTTTTT
CASRQTGSGEKLFF
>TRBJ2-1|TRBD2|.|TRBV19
TGTGCCAGTAAAACTAGCGGGAGGTCCGGCAATGAGCAGTTCTTC
CASKTSGRSGNEQFF
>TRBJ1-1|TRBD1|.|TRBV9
TGTGCCAGCAGCGTACCACAGGGGCCCACTGAAGCTTTCTTT
CASSVPQGPTEAFF
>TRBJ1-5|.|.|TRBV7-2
TGTGCCAGCAGCTTAGGACAGAATCAGCCCCAGCATTTT
CASSLGQNQPQHF
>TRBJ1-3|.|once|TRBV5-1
TGCGCCAGCAGCCAGACATCCGCCTCTGGAAACACCATATATTTT
CASSQTSASGNTIYF
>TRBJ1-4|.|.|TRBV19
TGTGCCACTCTCCCCGGGGTGAGGACAACTAATGAAAAACTGTTTTTT
CATLPGVRTTNEKLFF
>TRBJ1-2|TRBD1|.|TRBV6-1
TGTGCCAGCAGTGAAGGGGGGACAGGATCTCTCTCGCGGGGCTACACCTTC
CASSEGGTGSLSRGYTF
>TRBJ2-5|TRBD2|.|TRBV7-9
TGTGCCAGCAGAAATCGGCCTAGCGGGGTCCTCCAAGAGACCCAGTACTTC
CASRNRPSGVLQETQYF
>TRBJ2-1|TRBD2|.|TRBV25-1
TGTGCCAGCAGTCCACCGGGACTAGCATACTACAATGAGCAGTTCTTC
CASSPPGLAYYNEQFF
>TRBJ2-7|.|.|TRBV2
TGTGCCAGCAGTGCGGGGGACCAGTCTACCTACGAGCAGTACTTC
CASSAGDQSTYEQYF
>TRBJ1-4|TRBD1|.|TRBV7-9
TGTGCCAGCAGCCGAGCAGGGGGGACTAATGAAAAACTGTTTTTT
CASSRAGGTNEKLFF
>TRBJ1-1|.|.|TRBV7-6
TGTGCCAGCAGCTGGGGTACAGGGAGTGGTACTGAAGCTTTCTTT
CASSWGTGSGTEAFF
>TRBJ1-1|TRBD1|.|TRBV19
TGTGCCAGTAGTTACGCTTCCGGGACAGGGGACACTGAAGCTTTCTTT
CASSYASGTGDTEAFF
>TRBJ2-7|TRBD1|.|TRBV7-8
TGTGCCAGCAGCTTCGGACAGGATTACGAGCAGTACTTC
CASSFGQDYEQYF
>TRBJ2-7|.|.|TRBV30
TGTGCCTGGAGTGTACGAAGGACAGTCACCTACGAGCAGTACTTC
CAWSVRRTVTYEQYF
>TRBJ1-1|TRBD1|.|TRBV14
TGTGCCAGCAGCCGTCGACAGGGGAGGACTGAAGCTTTCTTT
CASSRRQGRTEAFF